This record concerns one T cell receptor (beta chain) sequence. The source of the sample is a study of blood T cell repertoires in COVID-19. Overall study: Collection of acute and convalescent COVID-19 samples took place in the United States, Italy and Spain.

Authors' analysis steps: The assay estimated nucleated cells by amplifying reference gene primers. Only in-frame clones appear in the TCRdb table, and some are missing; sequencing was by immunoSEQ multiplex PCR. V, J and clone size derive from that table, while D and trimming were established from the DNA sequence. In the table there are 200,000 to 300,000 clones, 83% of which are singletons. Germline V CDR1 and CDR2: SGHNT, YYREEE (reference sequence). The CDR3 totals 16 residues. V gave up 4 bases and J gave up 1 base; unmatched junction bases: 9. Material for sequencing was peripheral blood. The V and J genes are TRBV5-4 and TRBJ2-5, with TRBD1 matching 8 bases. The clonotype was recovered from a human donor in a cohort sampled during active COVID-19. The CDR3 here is CASSPQGVYSQETQYF. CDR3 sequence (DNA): TGTGCCAGCAGCCCACAGGGGGTCTACTCCCAAGAGACCCAGTACTTC.